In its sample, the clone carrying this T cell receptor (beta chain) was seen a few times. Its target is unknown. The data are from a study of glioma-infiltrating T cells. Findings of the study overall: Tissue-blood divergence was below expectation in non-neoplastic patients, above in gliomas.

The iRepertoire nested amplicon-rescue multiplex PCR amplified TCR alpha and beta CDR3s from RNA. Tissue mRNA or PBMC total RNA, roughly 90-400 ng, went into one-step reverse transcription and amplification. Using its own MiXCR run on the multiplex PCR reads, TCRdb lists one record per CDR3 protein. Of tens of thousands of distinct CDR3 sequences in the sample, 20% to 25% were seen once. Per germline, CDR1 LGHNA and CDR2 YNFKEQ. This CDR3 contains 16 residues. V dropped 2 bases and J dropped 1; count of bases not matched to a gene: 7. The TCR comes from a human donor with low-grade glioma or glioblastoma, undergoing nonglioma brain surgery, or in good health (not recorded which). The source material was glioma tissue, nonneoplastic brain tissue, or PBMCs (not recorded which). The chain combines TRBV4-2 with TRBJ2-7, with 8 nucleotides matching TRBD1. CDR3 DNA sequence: TGTGCCAGCAGCCAATCGGGGACAGGAGTTTCCTACGAGCAGTACTTC. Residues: CASSQSGTGVSYEQYF.